The subject of this entry is one TCR beta chain. Its antigen is not identified. The V end lost 8 bases, the J end lost 2 bases, and 19 bases lay between the germline ends. CDR1 is LNHDA, CDR2 SQIVND, per germline (reference sequence). This CDR3 region has 16 residues. The source of the sample is a study of cytomegalovirus exposure and HLA in healthy donors. General observations from the study: Immune exposure data for these donors was limited to CMV serostatus. Later on, an analysis found that several of the most significant clusters appeared to be linked to common viral pathogens, which included parvovirus B19. The study designated 150 or so TCR beta chains cytomegalovirus-associated. In an earlier analysis, in under 700 donors, most V segments appeared productive either ~87% or ~30% of the time.

Amplification used 60 Vbeta primers and 13 Jbeta primers. Produced via immunoSEQ multiplex PCR; TCRdb's table is partial and in-frame only. Seen here are under 200,000 clones, approximately 70% observed once, and the top ten hold about 2%. The clonotype was recovered from a woman in her twenties or thirties in good health and CMV-seronegative. Sequenced sample: PBMCs. The chain employs TRBV19 and TRBJ2-4, with a tentative D call TRBD2 (6 bases). In DNA form, the CDR3 reads TGTGCCAGTTCCCACCCGGGGAGCGGGCCCAAAAACATTCAGTACTTC. Its translation is CASSHPGSGPKNIQYF.